This entry is about one T cell receptor (beta chain). This CDR3 comprises 15 residues. CDR1 is SGHRS, CDR2 YFSETQ, per germline. V lost 0 bases to trimming and J lost 0 bases, with 6 bases between them. The sample comes from a study of cytomegalovirus exposure and HLA in healthy donors. Primers included in the PCR were 60 Vbeta and 13 Jbeta primers. The data were produced by immunoSEQ multiplex PCR, yet TCRdb's version contains in-frame clones alone and is incomplete. Counted here are over 200,000 clones, just over 75% occurring once; the ten biggest clones make up roughly 2.5%. This TCR came from a woman aged 60-70 years in good health and CMV-seropositive. Sequenced: PBMCs. The chain joins TRBV5-1 to TRBJ2-2, with D tentatively TRBD2 (5 bases). In nucleotides, the CDR3 is TGCGCCAGCAGCTTGGTCGGGACGAACACCGGGGAGCTGTTTTTT. This encodes CASSLVGTNTGELFF.